Following are 15 T cell receptor beta chains from one sample sequenced in a study of blood T cell repertoires in COVID-19. The assay was immunoSEQ multiplex PCR, and TCRdb's table has in-frame clones only and misses some. The sample includes around 110,000 clones, more than 75% of them seen just once. Sequenced input: peripheral blood. These receptors all come from a man aged 40-50 years with acute or convalescent COVID-19.

This sequence joins TRBV10-3 and TRBJ1-6; possibly TRBD1 for D (5 bases). The germline V and J ends were trimmed by 3 bases and 13 bases, with 13 bases remaining between them. The germline V gene has CDR1 ENHRY and CDR2 SYGVKD. This CDR3 comprises 13 residues. The CDR3 region has the DNA TGTGCCATCAGTGAAAGGGGTAAGGCTCCCCTCCACTTT. As protein: CAISERGKAPLHF.

This clone was detected once. V is TRBV6-5 and J is TRBJ1-5, with D perhaps matching TRBD1 (5 bases). The ends were cut back, 7 bases at V and 0 bases at J, with 10 bases in the middle. Germline V gene sequence: CDR1 MNHEY, CDR2 SVGAGI. The CDR3 has 14 amino acids. CDR3 nucleotide sequence: TGTGCCAGCACTATGGACATTAGCAATCAGCCCCAGCATTTT. As protein: CASTMDISNQPQHF.

The chain joins TRBV5-4 to TRBJ2-7; 7 bases match TRBD1. CDR3 length: 15 amino acids. The ends lost 3 bases at V and 1 base at J; junction bases unmatched: 7. CDR1 SGHNT and CDR2 YYREEE come from the germline V gene (reference sequence). CDR3 sequence: CASSSGQEVSYEQYF. The CDR3 DNA is TGTGCCAGCAGCTCCGGACAGGAAGTATCCTACGAGCAGTACTTC.

The CDR3 loop reads CASSSYRDSSGNTIYF. The CDR3 coding sequence is TGTGCCAGCAGCTCGTACCGGGACAGCTCTGGAAACACCATATATTTT. The chain recombines TRBV7-6 with TRBJ1-3; 7 bases are a match to TRBD1. Germline loops: CDR1 SGHVS, CDR2 FNYEAQ. This CDR3 is built from 16 residues. V lost 4 bases and J lost 0; bases outside the gene matches: 6.

The V gene is TRBV4-2, the J gene TRBJ2-7; the match to TRBD2 covers 12 bases. Per the germline V gene, CDR1 is LGHNA and CDR2 is YNFKEQ. The ends lost 1 base at V and 0 bases at J; junction bases unmatched: 7. The CDR3 is made up of 18 amino acids. The CDR3 is CASSQATSGSSISYEQYF. The DNA of the CDR3 is TGTGCCAGCAGCCAAGCGACTAGCGGGAGTTCTATCTCCTACGAGCAGTACTTC.

V usage is TRBV19 and J usage is TRBJ1-5; D is unresolved. The CDR3 covers 12 residues. Germline CDR1 is LNHDA and CDR2 is SQIVND (reference sequence). V was cut by 5 bases and J by 4 bases, with 6 bases left in between. CDR3 protein: CASSGGNQPQHF. The CDR3 DNA reads TGTGCCAGTAGTGGAGGGAATCAGCCCCAGCATTTT.

V usage is TRBV5-1 and J usage is TRBJ1-1; 8 positions agree with TRBD1. CDR1 and CDR2 (germline): SGHRS, YFSETQ. The V segment lost 4 bases and the J segment 0 bases; nucleotides outside the gene matches: 2. This CDR3 region has 14 residues. CDR3 sequence: CASSRDRLNTEAFF. The CDR3 coding sequence is TGCGCCAGCAGCAGGGACAGGTTGAACACTGAAGCTTTCTTT.

The chain carries TRBV3-1 (or the pseudogene TRBV3-2) and TRBJ1-2; D remains ambiguous. V was pared by 3 bases and J by 4 bases, with 18 bases between. This CDR3 region has 16 residues. In germline, CDR1 is LGHDT, CDR2 YNNKEL (reference sequence). The chain's CDR3 is CASSQKSLLSIYGYTF. DNA for the CDR3: TGTGCCAGCAGCCAGAAGTCTCTCCTTTCTATCTATGGCTACACCTTC.

This clone came up a few times. The gene calls are TRBV4-1 and TRBJ1-1, with a weak D call TRBD1 (6 bases). CDR1 and CDR2 (germline): MGHRA, YSYEKL. The CDR3 contains 15 residues. The V and J ends lost 3 bases and 0 bases respectively, with 11 bases between them. The CDR3 coding sequence is TGCGCCAGCAGCCACCAACAGGGTCTGAACACTGAAGCTTTCTTT. It specifies CASSHQQGLNTEAFF.

The rearrangement joins TRBV12-5 to TRBJ1-1, with D possibly TRBD1 on 6 matching bases. Germline V gene data show CDR1 as LGHNT and CDR2 as FRNRAP. Trimming took 7 bases from V and 7 from J, leaving 13 bases between them. CDR3 length: 12 amino acids. The CDR3 region is CASARTEFEAFF. The CDR3 DNA reads TGTGCTAGTGCCCGGACAGAATTTGAAGCTTTCTTT.

The CDR3 nucleotides are TGTGCCAGCAGCCAAGTCCCGGGACACCGTTTCACAGATACGCAGTATTTT. Its translation: CASSQVPGHRFTDTQYF. This rearrangement joins TRBV7-3 to TRBJ2-3; maybe TRBD1 (6 bases). Trimming stripped 5 bases from V and 2 bases from J, with 20 bases between. This CDR3 has 17 residues. Per the germline V gene, CDR1 is SGHTA and CDR2 is FQGTGA. The full variable domain, in which reference TRBV7-3 and TRBJ2-3 provide the parts outside the CDR3, is GAGVSQTPSNKVTEKGKYVELRCDPISGHTALYWYRQSLGQGPEFLIYFQGTGAADDSGLPNDRFFAVRPEGSVSTLKIQRTERGDSAVYLCASSQVPGHRFTDTQYFGPGTRLTVL.

This chain links TRBV15 with TRBJ1-2; 9 bases agree with TRBD1. Per germline, CDR1 LNHNV and CDR2 YYDKDF (reference sequence). V was clipped by 1 base and J by 5 bases; unmatched bases: 8. The CDR3 totals 16 residues. CDR3 DNA sequence: TGTGCCACCAGCAGAGTACCGGACAGGGGTCGTTATGGCTACACCTTC. Translation gives CATSRVPDRGRYGYTF.

The V call is TRBV4-1, the J call TRBJ1-5; 9 bases are shared with TRBD1. The V gene's germline CDR1 is MGHRA and CDR2 YSYEKL. This CDR3 has 17 residues. The J segment lost 1 base and the V segment lost 2 bases, leaving 6 bases of the junction unmatched. The CDR3 region has the DNA TGCGCCAGCAGCCAAACAGGGGGCCGGGCGAGCAATCAGCCCCAGCATTTT. Its translation is CASSQTGGRASNQPQHF.

V and J are TRBV7-2 and TRBJ1-5, with D hard to call. This CDR3 is built from 13 residues. Germline V gene sequence: CDR1 SGHTA, CDR2 FQGNSA. V was clipped by 5 bases and J by 5 bases, with 10 bases between them. The CDR3 protein is CASSGGRDQPQHF. CDR3 DNA: TGTGCCAGCAGCGGCGGGCGCGATCAGCCCCAGCATTTT.

J is TRBJ2-7 and V is TRBV7-9; TRBD2 matches 8 bases. CDR1 is SEHNR, CDR2 FQNEAQ, per germline (reference sequence). V lost 0 bases to trimming and J lost 0 bases; unmatched junction nucleotides: 1. The CDR3 has 15 amino acids. The CDR3 DNA follows: TGTGCCAGCAGCTTAGCTGCGGGGGGCTCCTACGAGCAGTACTTC. It codes for CASSLAAGGSYEQYF.